This TCR beta chain was sequenced for a study of T cells after yellow fever vaccination. Across the study: SMART-Seq v4 Ultra Low Input handled preparation of low-cell-number fractions.

V dropped 4 bases and J dropped 4; count of bases not matched to a gene: 6. This CDR3 region has 15 residues. Per germline, CDR1 DFQATT and CDR2 SNEGSKA (reference sequence). Study findings and constraints: Clones that expanded after primary vaccination mostly reappeared after the booster (around 96% CD4, approximately 85% CD8). The appearance of a small share of clonotypes in both CD4 and CD8 compartments was observed. Abundant contaminating clonotypes from the bulk population could appear in FACS-sorted repertoires.

MiXCR, applied by TCRdb to the 5' RACE reads, yields one record per CDR3 protein. The sample includes around 320,000 distinct CDR3 sequences, 3.5% to 4.5% of them seen just once. The table lists this clonotype with many counts. The antigen is undetermined. The chain has TRBV20-1 and TRBJ2-3; 12 bases are a match to TRBD2. This clonotype originated in a man aged 18 to 30 who received the YFV17D yellow fever vaccine. Here the sequenced sample was PBMCs, taken 15 days after the yellow fever booster vaccination. The CDR3 region has the DNA TGCAGTGCTACGCCTAGCGGGGGGGCCGCAGATACGCAGTATTTT. Protein product: CSATPSGGAADTQYF.